A single sample is the source of the 19 T cell receptor beta chains below, sequenced in a study of T cells in women clearing cervical HPV infection. The method was immunoSEQ multiplex PCR; TCRdb's version includes in-frame clones alone and lacks a portion of them. The ten most abundant clones cover about 8.8% of a sample with tens of thousands of clones. Sequenced: blood buffy coat. These receptors were obtained from a woman between 18 and 70 years old with a cervical HPV16 infection that either progressed to CIN3+ or cleared (not recorded which).

CDR3 amino acids: CSVERGLSVNEKLFF. CDR3 DNA, as far as it was read: TGCAGTGTTGAGAGGGGGTTGTCGGTTAATGAAAAA. This sequence joins TRBV20-1 and TRBJ1-4; a possible D gene is TRBD1 (6 bases). The read finishes 3 residues shy of the CDR3 end, and the germline J gene is used to complete it. The CDR3 is 15 residues long. V lost 7 bases and J 4 bases, leaving 19 bases between the germline ends. Germline CDR1 reads DFQATT; CDR2 reads SNEGSKA (reference sequence).

Remarks on this clone: The CDR3 goes on 3 residues after the read ends, and that part is filled in from the germline J gene. The chain uses TRBV20-1 and TRBJ2-7, with D perhaps TRBD1 (6 bases). The V gene's germline CDR1 is DFQATT and CDR2 SNEGSKA (reference sequence). V lost 3 bases and J 3 bases, leaving 15 bases between the germline ends. The CDR3 totals 14 residues. The CDR3 is CSASQGSTDYEQYF. The CDR3 DNA, read in part, is TGCAGTGCTAGTCAGGGGTCGACCGACTACGAG.

A remark on this clone: The observed sequence ends 3 residues before the CDR3 terminus, with the missing tail filled in from the germline J gene. The rearrangement links TRBV6-1 to TRBJ1-2, with D possibly TRBD1 on 5 matching bases. Germline V lookup: CDR1 MNHNS, CDR2 SASEGT. The CDR3 has 15 amino acids. CDR3 bases read: TGTGCCAGCAGTGAGGGGCTAGCGGGTTACAATGAC. Protein sequence: CASSEGLAGYND. The entire CDR3 is CASSEGLAGYNDYTF.

Notes on this clone: The CDR3 end lies 3 residues beyond the end of the read and is filled in from the germline J gene. The gene calls are TRBV6-2 or TRBV6-3 and TRBJ2-5; TRBD2 is a possible D gene (6 bases). Germline values: CDR1 MNHEY, CDR2 SVGEGT. The CDR3 runs to 16 residues. Between the trimmed V and J ends, which lost 4 bases and 5 bases, there was a span of 20 bases. CDR3 sequence reads: CASSSGVTITGETQYF. CDR3 bases read: TGTGCCAGCAGTTCGGGGGTAACCATAACCGGGGAGACC.

As for this clone: Read coverage stops 3 residues before the CDR3 terminus; the germline J gene supplies the remainder. The chain joins TRBV2 to TRBJ2-3; 14 nucleotides agree with TRBD2. The CDR3 is 14 residues long. Germline CDR1 reads SNHLY; CDR2 reads FYNNEI. The covered CDR3 bases are TGTGCCAGCAGTCCGGGACTAGCGGGAGAGACG. This encodes CASSPGLAGET. The whole CDR3 protein reads CASSPGLAGETQYF.

In regard to this clone: The read terminates 3 residues before the CDR3 end, so the remaining end is supplied by the germline J gene. The chain uses TRBV7-9 and TRBJ1-2, with D unclear. With 1 base removed from V and 5 bases from J, the gap between germline ends came to 5 bases. The CDR3 is made up of 12 amino acids. The germline CDR1 and CDR2 sequences are SEHNR and FQNEAQ (reference sequence). CDR3 bases read: TGTGCCAGCAGCTTAGTTAGATATGGC. Translated, it gives CASSLVRYG. The entire CDR3 reads CASSLVRYGYTF. The full variable domain, with the rest looked up from reference TRBV7-9 and TRBJ1-2, is DTGVSQNPRHKITKRGQNVTFRCDPISEHNRLYWYRQTLGQGPEFLTYFQNEAQLEKSRLLSDRFSAERPKGSFSTLEIQRTEQGDSAMYLCASSLVRYGYTFGSGTRLTVV.

A word on this clone: The read is 3 residues too short to cover the CDR3 end, so that end is filled in from the germline J gene. The chain has TRBV5-1 and TRBJ2-7; D uncertain. The CDR3 contains 13 residues. The V gene lost 1 base and the J gene lost 2 bases, with 7 bases spanning the gap. Germline CDR1 SGHRS, CDR2 YFSETQ. Incomplete CDR3 DNA: TGCGCCAGCAGCTTGCAGCGTACCTACGAG. The encoded protein is CASSLQRTYE. The whole CDR3 is CASSLQRTYEQYF.

As regards this clone: The CDR3 end falls 3 residues outside the read, so it is completed with the germline J gene. The genes are TRBV12-5 and TRBJ2-7; tentatively, D is TRBD1 (6 bases). This CDR3 region has 14 residues. V shed 3 bases and J shed 5 bases, with 14 bases lying between them. Germline-derived CDR1 and CDR2 are LGHNT and FRNRAP. Incomplete CDR3 DNA: TGTGCTAGTGGTTTTGATACAGGGCGAGACGAG. Translated, it gives CASGFDTGRDE. The whole CDR3 reads CASGFDTGRDEQYF.

This clone is medium-sized by frequency. CDR3 amino acids: CSVGGDRGNYEQYF. CDR3 bases read: TGCAGCGTTGGCGGGGACAGGGGTAACTACGAG. The chain couples TRBV29-1 to TRBJ2-7, with 10 bases identical to TRBD1. The observed sequence ends 3 residues before the CDR3 terminus, with the missing tail filled in from the germline J gene. The CDR3 totals 14 residues. Germline-derived CDR1 and CDR2 are SQVTM and ANQGSEA. V shed 4 bases, J shed 3 bases, and the junction held 6 bases outside the gene matches.

Notes on this clone: The CDR3 is cut off 3 residues early in the read; its end comes from the germline J gene. The chain carries TRBV5-1 and TRBJ1-2; 8 nucleotides match TRBD1. V was clipped by 4 bases and J by 0 bases; unmatched bases: 5. This CDR3 is built from 15 residues. Per germline, CDR1 SGHRS and CDR2 YFSETQ. The CDR3 here is CASSRDRITNYGYTF. Incomplete CDR3 DNA: TGCGCCAGCAGCCGGGACAGGATAACTAACTATGGC.

On this clone: The read halts 3 residues ahead of the CDR3 end, with the missing end drawn from the germline J gene. The chain is built from TRBV11-2 and TRBJ2-1; possibly TRBD2 for D (5 bases). There are 13 residues in the CDR3. Germline-derived CDR1 and CDR2 are SGHAT and FQNNGV. V lost 5 bases and J lost 6, with 11 bases in between. Partial CDR3 DNA: TGTGCCAGCAGCCCTGGACTCATCAATGAG. Translating gives CASSPGLINE. The full-length CDR3 reads as CASSPGLINEQFF.

A note on this clone: The read terminates 3 residues ahead of where the CDR3 ends, so the germline J gene completes it. The V call is TRBV5-1, the J call TRBJ2-2, with 7 bases matching TRBD1. The germline CDR1 and CDR2 sequences are SGHRS and YFSETQ. The CDR3 is 15 amino acids. J was trimmed by 3 bases and V by 2 bases; bases with no gene match: 4. The DNA read from the CDR3 is TGCGCCAGCAGCTTCACAGGGGCCGACACCGGGGAG. Protein sequence: CASSFTGADTGE. The complete CDR3 reads CASSFTGADTGELFF.

Worth noting for this clone: The sequenced fragment ends 3 residues before the CDR3 boundary, so the rest is inferred from the germline J gene. The chain carries TRBV28 and TRBJ2-6; 10 bases are shared with TRBD1. This CDR3 has 18 residues. Germline V gives CDR1 MDHEN, CDR2 SYDVKM. J was trimmed by 0 bases and V by 4 bases; bases with no gene match: 6. The CDR3 is CASSYRQGAGSGANVLTF. CDR3 DNA, as far as it was read: TGTGCCAGCAGTTATCGACAGGGGGCTGGCTCTGGGGCCAACGTC.

Concerning this clone: The CDR3 is cut off 3 residues early in the read; its end comes from the germline J gene. V gene TRBV6-4 combines with J gene TRBJ1-2, with D perhaps TRBD1 (5 bases). CDR1 is MRHNA and CDR2 is SNTAGT in the germline V gene. This CDR3 has 16 residues. The CDR3 sequence: CASSDGTSGDKKTYTF. Incomplete CDR3 DNA: TGTGCCAGCAGTGATGGGACTAGCGGGGATAAAAAGACC.

In regard to this clone: With the read ending 3 residues before the CDR3 end, the germline J gene is used to fill in that end. The V gene is TRBV7-7, the J gene TRBJ2-5; D is possibly TRBD2 (6 bases). The CDR3 contains 14 residues. Germline CDR1 and CDR2: SSHAT and FNYEAQ (reference sequence). V gave up 5 bases and J gave up 4 bases, with 14 bases separating them. The CDR3 loop reads CASSQIQGGETQYF. The CDR3 bases that were read are TGTGCCAGCAGCCAGATTCAGGGAGGAGAGACC.

As for this clone: The DNA ends 3 residues before the CDR3 does, and the rest of the CDR3 is filled in from the germline J gene. The chain couples TRBV5-1 to TRBJ2-5, with 9 nucleotides matching TRBD1. After removal of 4 bases from V and 4 bases from J, the junction contained 14 bases not matched to a gene. CDR3 length: 17 amino acids. Germline-derived CDR1 and CDR2 are SGHRS and YFSETQ. CDR3 bases read: TGCGCCAGCAGCCCCGGGACAGGGAGGGCCCTTGGAGAGACC. Amino acid sequence: CASSPGTGRALGET. The whole CDR3 is CASSPGTGRALGETQYF. The full variable domain, completed using reference TRBV5-1 and TRBJ2-5, is KAGVTQTPRYLIKTRGQQVTLSCSPISGHRSVSWYQQTPGQGLQFLFEYFSETQRNKGNFPGRFSGRQFSNSRSEMNVSTLELGDSALYLCASSPGTGRALGETQYFGPGTRLLVL.

Note on this clone: The read ends 3 residues before the CDR3 terminus; that terminus is restored from the germline J gene. This chain links TRBV18 with TRBJ2-1; D not certain. V shed 0 bases and J shed 2 bases, with 8 bases lying between them. This CDR3 contains 15 residues. Germline V gene data show CDR1 as KGHSH and CDR2 as LQKENI. The CDR3 loop reads CASSPPSMTYNEQFF. The covered CDR3 bases are TGTGCCAGCTCACCACCTTCTATGACCTACAATGAG.

For this clone: The read halts 3 residues ahead of the CDR3 end, with the missing end drawn from the germline J gene. The chain uses TRBV5-5 and TRBJ1-5; 7 bases are shared with TRBD1. The germline gives CDR1 SGHKS, CDR2 YYEKEE (reference sequence). The CDR3 is 13 residues long. The V and J ends lost 5 bases and 7 bases, in that order; junction bases with no gene match: 6. The sequenced CDR3 bases are TGTGCCAGCAGTTCCACAGGGGACCAGCCC. Translation gives CASSSTGDQP. The entire CDR3 is CASSSTGDQPQHF.

A remark on this clone: The CDR3 end lies 3 residues beyond the end of the read and is filled in from the germline J gene. The chain carries TRBV29-1 and TRBJ2-7; 8 nucleotides align to TRBD2. The J segment lost 4 bases and the V segment lost 7 bases, leaving 15 bases of the junction unmatched. Germline CDR1 reads SQVTM; CDR2 reads ANQGSEA. The CDR3 is 15 amino acids. The part of the CDR3 DNA that was read is TGCAGCGGGATCGTTCTGCGGGAGGAAAGATACGAG. Its translation is CSGIVLREERYE. The whole CDR3 protein reads CSGIVLREERYEQYF.